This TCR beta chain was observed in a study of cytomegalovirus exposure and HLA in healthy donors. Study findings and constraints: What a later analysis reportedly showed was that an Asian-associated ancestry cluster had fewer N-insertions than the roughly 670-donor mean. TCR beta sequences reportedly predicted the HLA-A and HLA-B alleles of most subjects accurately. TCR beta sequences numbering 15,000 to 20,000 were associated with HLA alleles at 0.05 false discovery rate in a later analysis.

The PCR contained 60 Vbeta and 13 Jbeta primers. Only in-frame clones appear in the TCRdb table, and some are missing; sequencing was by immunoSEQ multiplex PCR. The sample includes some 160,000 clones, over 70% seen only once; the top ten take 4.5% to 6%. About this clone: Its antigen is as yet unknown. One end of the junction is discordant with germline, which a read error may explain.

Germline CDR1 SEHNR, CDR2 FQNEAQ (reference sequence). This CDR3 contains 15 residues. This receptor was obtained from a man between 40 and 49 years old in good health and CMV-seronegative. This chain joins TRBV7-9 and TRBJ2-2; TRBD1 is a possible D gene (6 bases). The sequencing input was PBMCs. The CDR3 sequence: CASRLEQGSTGELFF. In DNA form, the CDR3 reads TGTGCCAGCAGGTTAGAACAGGGAAGCACCGGGGAGCTGTTTTTT.